The 30 T cell receptor beta chains in this list originate from one sample, sequenced in a study of blood T cell repertoires in COVID-19. The protocol was immunoSEQ multiplex PCR, while the TCRdb copy is restricted to in-frame clones and leaves out a portion. The profile shows 180,000 or so clones, roughly 89% of them singletons. Sequenced input: PBMCs or T cells enriched from blood (not recorded which). These receptors were collected from a woman in her thirties or forties with acute COVID-19.

The V and J genes are TRBV5-5 and TRBJ2-5, with 9 nucleotides matching TRBD2. The ends lost 1 base at V and 4 bases at J; junction bases unmatched: 8. CDR3 length equals 16 residues. The germline gives CDR1 SGHKS, CDR2 YYEKEE (reference sequence). The CDR3 DNA is TGTGCCAGCAGCTTGATTAGCGGGAGTAACGGAGAGACCCAGTACTTC. This sequence encodes CASSLISGSNGETQYF.

This chain joins TRBV9 and TRBJ1-2; D not certain. Germline V gene lookup returns CDR1 SGDLS and CDR2 YYNGEE. The CDR3 sequence is 15 residues long. V was trimmed by 0 bases and J by 0 bases, leaving 9 bases between them. CDR3 region: CASSVEGVTNYGYTF. The CDR3 DNA reads as TGTGCCAGCAGCGTAGAAGGAGTCACTAACTATGGCTACACCTTC.

This clone was found a few times. The rearrangement links TRBV4-2 to TRBJ2-7; 8 positions agree with TRBD2. CDR1 LGHNA and CDR2 YNFKEQ come from the germline V gene. The CDR3 runs to 15 residues. The trim removed 5 bases at V and 4 bases at J, leaving 10 bases unmatched. For the CDR3, the DNA is TGTGCCAGCAGCGCTCCGGTGGCGGGGGGATACGAGCAGTACTTC. Encoded protein: CASSAPVAGGYEQYF.

The chain joins TRBV18 to TRBJ1-3, with TRBD1 identical over 9 bases. In germline, CDR1 is KGHSH, CDR2 LQKENI. The V segment lost 0 bases and the J segment 1 base; nucleotides outside the gene matches: 10. The CDR3 is 19 residues long. The CDR3 DNA reads as TGTGCCAGCTCACCACCGGTTCCAAACAGGGGGCTATCTGGAAACACCATATATTTT. Its translation is CASSPPVPNRGLSGNTIYF.

This clone was recorded once. CDR3 loop: CASSLAVQGGNEKLFF. For the CDR3, the DNA is TGTGCCAGCAGCTTAGCCGTCCAGGGAGGGAATGAAAAACTGTTTTTT. J is TRBJ1-4 and V is TRBV7-2; D is possibly TRBD1 (5 bases). CDR1 and CDR2 (germline): SGHTA, FQGNSA. Trimming stripped 0 bases from V and 5 bases from J, with 13 bases between. The CDR3 is 16 residues long.

V and J are TRBV13 and TRBJ2-7; unclear D gene. CDR1 is PRHDT and CDR2 is FYEKMQ in the germline V gene (reference sequence). V was pared by 0 bases and J by 1 base, with 7 bases between. This CDR3 is built from 14 residues. The CDR3 DNA reads TGTGCCAGCAGCTTAGGGGGCGCTTCCTACGAGCAGTACTTC. Encoded protein: CASSLGGASYEQYF.

The chain recombines TRBV19 with TRBJ2-3; D might be TRBD2 (6 bases). Germline V gene lookup returns CDR1 LNHDA and CDR2 SQIVND (reference sequence). CDR3 length: 14 amino acids. V was trimmed by 10 bases and J by 5 bases, leaving 19 bases between them. The CDR3, as DNA: TGTGCCACAGAGGGTGGAGGGGCCGGAGATACGCAGTATTTT. Translating gives CATEGGGAGDTQYF.

This chain connects TRBV4-2 to TRBJ1-5; 10 positions match TRBD1. There are 15 residues in the CDR3. V lost 6 bases and J lost 7; bases outside the gene matches: 9. CDR1 LGHNA and CDR2 YNFKEQ come from the germline V gene. The CDR3 protein is CASSLTGTGEQPQHF. The DNA of the CDR3 is TGTGCCAGCAGTCTGACCGGGACAGGGGAACAGCCCCAGCATTTT.

This clone has a handful of counts. Other nucleotide sequences from this sample produce the same CDR3. The J gene is TRBJ2-7, the V gene TRBV5-1; TRBD1 agrees at 10 bases. CDR1 is SGHRS and CDR2 is YFSETQ in the germline V gene. The CDR3 has 15 residues. V dropped 4 bases and J dropped 1; count of bases not matched to a gene: 5. The CDR3 DNA reads TGCGCCAGCAGCGGGGGACAGGGGCCGTCCTACGAGCAGTACTTC. This codes for CASSGGQGPSYEQYF.

The V call is TRBV9, the J call TRBJ2-3; 7 nucleotides line up with TRBD1. CDR1 SGDLS and CDR2 YYNGEE come from the germline V gene. The CDR3 length is 13 residues. With 4 bases clipped from V and 3 bases from J, the junction kept 2 bases outside the gene matches. The CDR3 bases are TGTGCCAGCAGCATACAGGGGACAGATACGCAGTATTTT. As protein: CASSIQGTDTQYF.

The V and J genes are TRBV24-1 and TRBJ2-1; 11 bases agree with TRBD2. The CDR3 has 16 residues. Germline loops: CDR1 KGHDR, CDR2 SFDVKD. Trimming removed 4 bases from V and 9 bases from J; junction bases left unmatched: 10. The CDR3 nucleotides are TGTGCCACCAGTGACGGCCCTAGCGGGGGGTCCGCTGAGCAGTTCTTC. Amino acid sequence: CATSDGPSGGSAEQFF.

The V and J genes are TRBV27 and TRBJ1-2; the match to TRBD1 covers 10 bases. In germline, CDR1 is MNHEY, CDR2 SMNVEV (reference sequence). The V gene end was trimmed by 6 bases and the J gene end by 4 bases; junction bases not matched to a gene: 5. This CDR3 comprises 14 residues. CDR3 residues: CASRTDRGGYGYTF. As DNA, the CDR3 is TGTGCCAGCAGGACGGACAGGGGGGGCTATGGCTACACCTTC.

This rearrangement joins TRBV23-1 to TRBJ2-5, with D perhaps matching TRBD1 (6 bases). TRBV23-1 is an open reading frame, and its role is uncertain. V dropped 11 bases and J dropped 1 base, with 23 bases sitting between them. The CDR3 is made up of 16 amino acids. CDR3 in amino acids: CARGGAVDSLQETQYF. The CDR3 nucleotides are TGCGCCCGAGGGGGTGCCGTAGACAGCCTCCAAGAGACCCAGTACTTC.

This chain connects TRBV2 to TRBJ2-7; 10 bases agree with TRBD2. The CDR3 has 13 residues. V shed 7 bases and J 4 bases; nucleotides not matched to a gene: 4. Germline loops: CDR1 SNHLY, CDR2 FYNNEI. The CDR3 region is CASIRTSGYEQYF. CDR3 nucleotide sequence: TGTGCCAGCATAAGGACTAGCGGATACGAGCAGTACTTC.

The chain is built from TRBV11-2 and TRBJ2-5, with TRBD2 matching 10 bases. V dropped 2 bases and J dropped 2; count of bases not matched to a gene: 8. The CDR3 runs 17 residues. CDR1 and CDR2 from the germline V gene are SGHAT and FQNNGV. The DNA of the CDR3 is TGTGCCAGCAGCTTAAACTTCGAGCGGGGGGGTCAAGAGACCCAGTACTTC. Translated: CASSLNFERGGQETQYF. The full variable domain, completed using reference TRBV11-2 and TRBJ2-5, is EAGVAQSPRYKIIEKRQSVAFWCNPISGHATLYWYQQILGQGPKLLIQFQNNGVVDDSQLPKDRFSAERLKGVDSTLKIQPAKLEDSAVYLCASSLNFERGGQETQYFGPGTRLLVL.

The gene calls are TRBV28 and TRBJ2-5; 9 nucleotides align to TRBD2. CDR1 and CDR2 (germline): MDHEN, SYDVKM. The CDR3 contains 15 residues. Unmatched junction bases numbered 11, after V lost 7 bases and J lost 5 bases. In nucleotides, the CDR3 is TGTGCCAGCAAAGGCGGGAGGGTTGATATGGAGACCCAGTACTTC. It is translated as CASKGGRVDMETQYF. Variable domain in full (rest from reference TRBV28 and TRBJ2-5): DVKVTQSSRYLVKRTGEKVFLECVQDMDHENMFWYRQDPGLGLRLIYFSYDVKMKEKGDIPEGYSVSREKKERFSLILESASTNQTSMYLCASKGGRVDMETQYFGPGTRLLVL.

The chain has TRBV20-1 and TRBJ1-6; 8 bases map to TRBD1. CDR1 DFQATT and CDR2 SNEGSKA come from the germline V gene (reference sequence). V was clipped by 3 bases and J by 8 bases; unmatched bases: 3. The CDR3 totals 13 residues. The CDR3 sequence is CSASKDRDSPLHF. The DNA of the CDR3 is TGCAGTGCTAGTAAGGACAGGGATTCACCCCTCCACTTT.

The chain combines TRBV27 with TRBJ2-1; 11 bases are shared with TRBD2. The CDR3 has 14 amino acids. The junction had 9 bases not matched to a gene; V was cut back by 5 bases and J by 12 bases. In germline, CDR1 is MNHEY, CDR2 SMNVEV (reference sequence). This chain's CDR3 is CASSPGLAEEWQFF. CDR3 nucleotide sequence: TGTGCCAGCAGTCCGGGACTAGCGGAGGAATGGCAGTTCTTC.

This rearrangement joins TRBV6-1 to TRBJ2-6; TRBD1 agrees at 7 bases. Germline trimming cut 3 bases from V and 3 bases from J; bases unmatched to any gene: 8. The CDR3 covers 17 residues. Germline V lookup: CDR1 MNHNS, CDR2 SASEGT. Here the CDR3 reads CASSDHTGADGANVLTF. The DNA for the CDR3 is TGTGCCAGCAGTGACCACACAGGGGCGGATGGGGCCAACGTCCTGACTTTC.

The rearrangement links TRBV4-1 to TRBJ1-1; the match to TRBD1 covers 9 bases. The germline CDR1 and CDR2 sequences are MGHRA and YSYEKL. With V trimmed by 3 bases and J by 5 bases, 13 bases remained unmatched. This CDR3 spans 17 amino acids. CDR3 amino acids: CASSHAGSGQGGTEAFF. CDR3 sequence (DNA): TGCGCCAGCAGCCACGCTGGTTCGGGACAGGGAGGGACTGAAGCTTTCTTT.

J is TRBJ2-3 and V is TRBV7-2; weak D call: TRBD2 (5 bases). Trimming pared 4 bases from V and 3 bases from J, leaving 11 bases between. Per the germline V gene, CDR1 is SGHTA and CDR2 is FQGNSA. The CDR3 length is 14 residues. This CDR3 is CASSSLVATDTQYF. In DNA form, the CDR3 reads TGTGCCAGCAGCTCCTTGGTAGCGACAGATACGCAGTATTTT.

This chain joins TRBV7-2 and TRBJ2-2; D unresolved. This CDR3 spans 13 amino acids. The germline gives CDR1 SGHTA, CDR2 FQGNSA. V was clipped by 0 bases and J by 5 bases, with 4 bases between them. DNA of the CDR3: TGTGCCAGCAGCTTAGCCCCTACCGGGGAGCTGTTTTTT. Its protein product is CASSLAPTGELFF.

The chain combines TRBV28 with TRBJ2-2; 7 nucleotides align to TRBD2. Germline-derived CDR1 and CDR2 are MDHEN and SYDVKM. This CDR3 is 15 amino acids long. V lost 7 bases to trimming and J lost 5 bases; unmatched junction nucleotides: 10. CDR3 DNA: TGTGCCAGCACCACAAAGAGGGAGGGAACCGGGGAGCTGTTTTTT. As protein: CASTTKREGTGELFF.

This CDR3 is CASSLNGGYEQYF. CDR3 in DNA: TGTGCCAGCAGCTTAAACGGGGGATACGAGCAGTACTTC. This rearrangement joins TRBV11-3 to TRBJ2-7; TRBD2 is a possible D gene (6 bases). V dropped 2 bases and J dropped 4 bases, with 9 bases sitting between them. The CDR3 has 13 amino acids. Germline-derived CDR1 and CDR2 are SGHNT and YENEEA.

The chain employs TRBV6-5 and TRBJ1-5; D perhaps matches TRBD1 (6 bases). The CDR3 length is 15 residues. Trimming stripped 5 bases from V and 3 bases from J, with 14 bases between. CDR1 is MNHEY and CDR2 is SVGAGI in the germline V gene. The CDR3 loop is CASSPGTPPNQPQHF. The CDR3 DNA is TGTGCCAGCAGTCCCGGGACACCTCCCAATCAGCCCCAGCATTTT.

The rearrangement joins TRBV4-2 to TRBJ1-1; D remains unclear. V shed 0 bases and J shed 4 bases, with 9 bases lying between them. The CDR3 totals 14 residues. Germline values: CDR1 LGHNA, CDR2 YNFKEQ. The CDR3 coding sequence is TGTGCCAGCAGCCAAGACGTGAGGGTCACTGAAGCTTTCTTT. As protein: CASSQDVRVTEAFF.

V and J are TRBV7-6 and TRBJ1-1; possibly TRBD1 for D (5 bases). V was trimmed by 5 bases and J by 1 base, leaving 14 bases between them. Germline V gives CDR1 SGHVS, CDR2 FNYEAQ. CDR3 size: 15 residues. In DNA form, the CDR3 reads TGTGCCAGCAGCAATGTCAGGGAATGGAACACTGAAGCTTTCTTT. Residues: CASSNVREWNTEAFF.

This chain joins TRBV5-1 and TRBJ1-1; possible D gene TRBD1, 5 bases. Germline V CDR1 and CDR2: SGHRS, YFSETQ. CDR3 length: 13 amino acids. Trimming took 5 bases from V and 4 from J, leaving 12 bases between them. Here the CDR3 reads CASRMGGTTEAFF. The CDR3 region has the DNA TGCGCCAGCAGGATGGGAGGGACCACTGAAGCTTTCTTT.

The CDR3 DNA sequence: TGTGCCACCACGGGGTTCAACACCATATATTTT. Residues: CATTGFNTIYF. The gene calls are TRBV6-7 and TRBJ1-3; no reliable D call. TRBV6-7 belongs to the ORF category, with a function that is uncertain. V was clipped by 10 bases and J by 7 bases, with 11 bases between them. The CDR3 consists of 11 residues.

The gene calls are TRBV6-2 or TRBV6-3 and TRBJ1-5, with 8 bases that match TRBD1. Trimming took 2 bases from V and 7 from J; bases not matched to a gene: 10. Germline V gives CDR1 MNHEY, CDR2 SVGEGT. This CDR3 is 16 amino acids long. The CDR3 DNA reads as TGTGCCAGCAGTTACAAGGGACAGGTTCTTAGGCAGCCCCAGCATTTT. It is translated as CASSYKGQVLRQPQHF.